Below are 21 T cell receptor beta chains sequenced from a single sample in a study of T cell changes during pregnancy in multiple sclerosis. Here immunoSEQ multiplex PCR was the method, and the copy in TCRdb shows in-frame clones only, minus some. The sample consists of about 59,000 clones, 94% of them appearing once. The specimen was CD8+ T cells from peripheral blood mononuclear cells, collected after pregnancy. These receptors were obtained from a female donor with multiple sclerosis, enrolled in a pregnancy study.

V is TRBV30 and J is TRBJ2-7, with 7 nucleotides matching TRBD2. V shed 2 bases, J shed 0 bases, and the junction held 10 bases outside the gene matches. Germline CDR1 is GTSNPN and CDR2 is SVGIG (reference sequence). The CDR3 covers 16 residues. For the CDR3, the DNA is TGTGCCTGGAGTTTGTTAGGTCGCGGGGGCTCCTACGAGCAGTACTTC. This sequence encodes CAWSLLGRGGSYEQYF.

The chain combines TRBV4-2 with TRBJ2-3; D is undetermined. Germline CDR1 LGHNA, CDR2 YNFKEQ. V was clipped by 4 bases and J by 4 bases, with 15 bases between them. This CDR3 region has 15 residues. CDR3 coding DNA: TGTGCCAGCAGCCCGAAGGAAGACTCCCCAGATACGCAGTATTTT. Translating it yields CASSPKEDSPDTQYF.

In this sample, this clone turned up once. The chain uses TRBV6-6 and TRBJ2-7, with 7 bases matching TRBD2. With 0 bases clipped from V and 10 bases from J, the junction kept 9 bases outside the gene matches. Germline V gives CDR1 MNHNY, CDR2 SVGAGI (reference sequence). The CDR3 sequence is 14 residues long. The CDR3, as DNA: TGTGCCAGCAGTTACTCGAGGGACTACTTACTTCAGTACTTC. Protein: CASSYSRDYLLQYF.

V usage is TRBV25-1 and J usage is TRBJ2-5; 13 bases are a match to TRBD2. The length of the CDR3 is 17 residues. J gave up 0 bases and V 2 bases, and 3 bases lay outside the gene matches. CDR1 MGHDK and CDR2 SYGVNS come from the germline V gene. Written as DNA, the CDR3 is TGTGCCAGCAGTGAAAAGGGACTAGCGGGGTACCAAGAGACCCAGTACTTC. As protein: CASSEKGLAGYQETQYF.

A single count supports this clone. This chain uses TRBV11-2 with TRBJ2-7; 11 bases are shared with TRBD2. The ends lost 3 bases at V and 4 bases at J; junction bases unmatched: 5. CDR3 size: 15 residues. CDR1 is SGHAT and CDR2 is FQNNGV in the germline V gene. This CDR3 reads CASSFPSSGRYEQYF. CDR3 bases: TGTGCCAGCAGCTTCCCTTCTAGCGGGAGGTACGAGCAGTACTTC.

The chain combines TRBV10-3 with TRBJ2-5; maybe TRBD2 (6 bases). CDR3 size: 13 residues. Per germline, CDR1 ENHRY and CDR2 SYGVKD. V lost 4 bases and J lost 4, with 10 bases in between. The CDR3 here is CAISGGVGETQYF. CDR3 DNA sequence: TGTGCCATCAGTGGGGGGGTGGGAGAGACCCAGTACTTC.

A note on this clone: At one end, the junction sequence differs from germline, possibly due to a read error. The chain joins TRBV7-9 to TRBJ1-2; TRBD1 might be the D (5 bases). The CDR3 has 13 amino acids. The V gene's germline CDR1 is SEHNR and CDR2 FQNEAQ (reference sequence). CDR3 sequence: CASSLDSHYGYTF. The CDR3 nucleotides read TGTGCCAGCAGTTTAGACAGCCACTATGGCTACACCTTC.

This clone occurred a few times. The V and J genes are TRBV29-1 and TRBJ1-1, with D perhaps matching TRBD1 (5 bases). The CDR3 has 12 amino acids. V was cut by 7 bases and J by 5 bases, with 14 bases left in between. The germline V gene encodes CDR1 SQVTM and CDR2 ANQGSEA. The CDR3 spells CSAEGVGTEAFF. In nucleotides, the CDR3 is TGCAGCGCAGAAGGGGTAGGAACTGAAGCTTTCTTT.

This sequence joins TRBV5-4 and TRBJ2-5; D perhaps matches TRBD1 (5 bases). The CDR3 has 13 residues. Germline CDR1 and CDR2: SGHNT and YYREEE (reference sequence). V was pared by 6 bases and J by 2 bases, with 11 bases between. CDR3 in amino acids: CASKGREQETQYF. The CDR3 DNA reads as TGTGCCAGCAAGGGCAGGGAACAAGAGACCCAGTACTTC.

The chain couples TRBV7-6 to TRBJ2-1; 11 nucleotides line up with TRBD2. Germline loops: CDR1 SGHVS, CDR2 FNYEAQ. Trimming removed 5 bases from V and 0 bases from J; junction bases left unmatched: 3. This CDR3 region has 16 residues. In DNA, the CDR3 is TGTGCCAGCAGCGTAACTAGCGGGAGCTCCTACAATGAGCAGTTCTTC. It specifies CASSVTSGSSYNEQFF.

The chain links TRBV5-6 to TRBJ2-7; TRBD2 agrees at 13 bases. Germline lookup yields CDR1 SGHDT and CDR2 YYEEEE. The CDR3 has 14 amino acids. The ends lost 4 bases at V and 6 bases at J; junction bases unmatched: 4. CDR3 sequence: CASSGGLAGVEQYF. Written as DNA, the CDR3 is TGTGCCAGCAGCGGAGGACTAGCGGGAGTCGAGCAGTACTTC. The full variable domain, completed using reference TRBV5-6 and TRBJ2-7, is DAGVTQSPTHLIKTRGQQVTLRCSPKSGHDTVSWYQQALGQGPQFIFQYYEEEERQRGNFPDRFSGHQFPNYSSELNVNALLLGDSALYLCASSGGLAGVEQYFGPGTRLTVT.

This chain links TRBV7-8 with TRBJ2-1; TRBD2 agrees at 7 bases. V lost 4 bases, J lost 4 bases, and 10 bases stayed unmatched. Germline V lookup: CDR1 SGHVS, CDR2 FQNEAQ. This CDR3 is built from 16 residues. CDR3 protein: CASSSSSGGIYNEQFF. CDR3 nucleotide sequence: TGTGCCAGCAGCTCGTCCTCGGGAGGAATATACAATGAGCAGTTCTTC. The whole variable domain, remainder taken from reference TRBV7-8 and TRBJ2-1, is GAGVSQSPRYKVAKRGQDVALRCDPISGHVSLFWYQQALGQGPEFLTYFQNEAQLDKSGLPSDRFFAERPEGSVSTLKIQRTQQEDSAVYLCASSSSSGGIYNEQFFGPGTRLTVL.

Comment on this clone: The germline gene is not matched at one end of the junction; a read error may be the cause. The chain joins TRBV5-6 to TRBJ2-7, with D perhaps matching TRBD2 (6 bases). The V gene's germline CDR1 is SGHDT and CDR2 YYEEEE. This CDR3 is built from 15 residues. CDR3 loop: CASSLGDWDINEQYF. CDR3 in DNA: TGTGCCAGCAGTTTGGGGGACTGGGATATAAACGAGCAGTACTTC.

The chain is built from TRBV19 and TRBJ2-1, with a tentative D call TRBD2 (6 bases). The CDR3 is 15 residues long. Trimming shortened V by 3 bases and J by 2 bases, and 11 bases separated the two germline ends. Germline V CDR1 and CDR2: LNHDA, SQIVND (reference sequence). CDR3 DNA sequence: TGTGCCAGTAGTATCCTTAGCGGAACCTACAATGAGCAGTTCTTC. This translates into CASSILSGTYNEQFF. Combining the CDR3 with reference TRBV19 and TRBJ2-1 gives the whole variable domain DGGITQSPKYLFRKEGQNVTLSCEQNLNHDAMYWYRQDPGQGLRLIYYSQIVNDFQKGDIAEGYSVSREKKESFPLTVTSAQKNPTAFYLCASSILSGTYNEQFFGPGTRLTVL.

The chain uses TRBV19 and TRBJ2-3, with TRBD1 matching 9 bases. CDR1 and CDR2 from the germline V gene are LNHDA and SQIVND (reference sequence). V shed 1 base and J 2 bases; nucleotides not matched to a gene: 10. The CDR3 covers 18 residues. The CDR3 here is CASSIVALGQGNTDTQYF. CDR3 DNA: TGTGCCAGTAGTATAGTGGCCCTGGGACAGGGAAACACAGATACGCAGTATTTT. The full variable domain, rest sourced from reference TRBV19 and TRBJ2-3, is DGGITQSPKYLFRKEGQNVTLSCEQNLNHDAMYWYRQDPGQGLRLIYYSQIVNDFQKGDIAEGYSVSREKKESFPLTVTSAQKNPTAFYLCASSIVALGQGNTDTQYFGPGTRLTVL.

V is TRBV4-1 and J is TRBJ1-3; a possible D gene is TRBD1 (6 bases). This CDR3 has 15 amino acids. V gave up 4 bases and J gave up 2 bases, with 12 bases separating them. The germline CDR1 and CDR2 sequences are MGHRA and YSYEKL. CDR3 protein: CASSPSGETGNTIYF. Written as DNA, the CDR3 is TGCGCCAGCAGCCCCTCAGGGGAAACTGGAAACACCATATATTTT.

The chain has TRBV5-5 and TRBJ1-4; the D gene is possibly TRBD1 (5 bases). The CDR3 is 14 amino acids. The V end lost 2 bases, the J end lost 7 bases, and 12 bases lay between the germline ends. Germline CDR1 is SGHKS and CDR2 is YYEKEE (reference sequence). The CDR3 here is CASSFGASGEKLFF. CDR3 DNA: TGTGCCAGCAGCTTTGGGGCATCGGGTGAAAAACTGTTTTTT.

This clone was observed a single time. The chain has TRBV19 and TRBJ1-5; the D is unclear. The CDR3 contains 15 residues. CDR1 and CDR2 from the germline V gene are LNHDA and SQIVND (reference sequence). Trimming took 7 bases from V and 0 from J, leaving 13 bases between them. The CDR3 here is CASKWAFDSNQPQHF. The CDR3 bases are TGTGCCAGTAAGTGGGCATTCGATAGCAATCAGCCCCAGCATTTT.

This rearrangement joins TRBV27 to TRBJ2-7; the match to TRBD1 covers 10 bases. This CDR3 region has 14 residues. Losses at the gene ends were 6 bases for V and 5 bases for J; bases not matched to a gene: 7. Germline V gene data show CDR1 as MNHEY and CDR2 as SMNVEV (reference sequence). CDR3: CASSPGTGAHEQYF. The DNA for the CDR3 is TGTGCCAGCAGCCCCGGGACAGGGGCCCACGAGCAGTACTTC.

The J gene is TRBJ2-3, the V gene TRBV16; D is uncertain. Per the germline V gene, CDR1 is KGHSY and CDR2 is FQNENV. CDR3 size: 14 residues. The V and J ends lost 5 bases and 2 bases respectively, with 11 bases between them. CDR3 region: CASSAAQYTDTQYF. DNA for the CDR3: TGTGCCAGCAGCGCCGCACAGTACACAGATACGCAGTATTTT.

V is TRBV7-2 and J is TRBJ2-1; 13 positions agree with TRBD2. The trim removed 5 bases at V and 6 bases at J, leaving 4 bases unmatched. Germline-derived CDR1 and CDR2 are SGHTA and FQGNSA. The CDR3 is 15 residues long. CDR3 bases: TGTGCCAGCAGCCTGGGACTAGCGGGGCGCAATGAGCAGTTCTTC. Translation: CASSLGLAGRNEQFF.